Below are 9 T cell receptor beta chains sequenced from a single sample in a study of somatic mutations in cytotoxic T cells in rheumatoid arthritis. TCRdb's table, derived via immunoSEQ multiplex PCR, lists solely in-frame clones and lacks some. There are about 10,000 clones in the sample; over 75% occur only once, and 9% to 13% lies in the top ten. The sequencing input was CD8+ T cells sorted from blood. The receptors come from an adult with rheumatoid arthritis.

The rearrangement joins TRBV7-8 to TRBJ2-1; 8 bases agree with TRBD1. The CDR3 is 15 residues long. The V gene end was trimmed by 1 base and the J gene end by 4 bases; junction bases not matched to a gene: 3. Germline lookup yields CDR1 SGHVS and CDR2 FQNEAQ. The CDR3 DNA reads as TGTGCCAGCAGCTTAGGGACAGGGATTTACAATGAGCAGTTCTTC. Translation gives CASSLGTGIYNEQFF.

This sequence joins TRBV7-9 and TRBJ1-5; possibly TRBD1 for D (5 bases). The CDR3 totals 14 residues. Trimming removed 3 bases from V and 3 bases from J, with 9 bases in between. The germline gives CDR1 SEHNR, CDR2 FQNEAQ (reference sequence). The CDR3 coding sequence is TGTGCCAGCAGCTTGGGGGGGAACAATCAGCCCCAGCATTTT. Amino acid sequence: CASSLGGNNQPQHF.

The rearrangement uses TRBV27 and TRBJ1-2; no firm D call. The V and J ends lost 5 bases and 8 bases respectively, with 18 bases between them. The CDR3 sequence is 14 residues long. Looked up from germline, CDR1 is MNHEY and CDR2 is SMNVEV (reference sequence). The DNA for the CDR3 is TGTGCCAGCAGTCCGTTAGACGGCTTCGACGGCTACACCTTC. As protein: CASSPLDGFDGYTF.

This clone was picked up a small number of times. The V gene is TRBV19, the J gene TRBJ1-1; D remains ambiguous. Per the germline V gene, CDR1 is LNHDA and CDR2 is SQIVND (reference sequence). CDR3 length equals 12 residues. Deletions cut 4 bases from V and 8 bases from J, with 11 bases between. CDR3 amino acids: CASSRPEREAFF. The CDR3 DNA reads TGTGCCAGTAGTAGGCCGGAACGAGAAGCTTTCTTT. The whole variable domain, remainder taken from reference TRBV19 and TRBJ1-1, is DGGITQSPKYLFRKEGQNVTLSCEQNLNHDAMYWYRQDPGQGLRLIYYSQIVNDFQKGDIAEGYSVSREKKESFPLTVTSAQKNPTAFYLCASSRPEREAFFGQGTRLTVV.

This sequence joins TRBV7-9 and TRBJ1-5; 7 bases are shared with TRBD1. The germline CDR1 and CDR2 sequences are SEHNR and FQNEAQ (reference sequence). The CDR3 is 16 residues long. V shed 3 bases, J shed 5 bases, and the junction held 10 bases outside the gene matches. CDR3 coding DNA: TGTGCCAGCAGCTTTTCCGAGTGGGACAGATATCAGCCCCAGCATTTT. Its translation: CASSFSEWDRYQPQHF.

This clone has just a few counts. The chain carries TRBV5-1 and TRBJ2-2; D ambiguous. The CDR3 length is 14 residues. CDR1 and CDR2 (germline): SGHRS, YFSETQ. Between the trimmed V and J ends, which lost 2 bases and 5 bases, there was a span of 10 bases. DNA for the CDR3: TGCGCCAGCAGCTTCGGATCAGGTACCGGGGAGCTGTTTTTT. Its translation is CASSFGSGTGELFF.

The V and J genes are TRBV5-8 and TRBJ2-7; D uncertain. Germline CDR1 and CDR2: SGHTS and YDEGEE. V lost 4 bases to trimming and J lost 3 bases, with 5 bases between them. CDR3 length: 11 residues. CDR3 DNA sequence: TGTGCCAGCAGCCCGATCTACGAGCAGTACTTC. Encoded protein: CASSPIYEQYF.

The chain is built from TRBV4-1 and TRBJ1-2, with TRBD1 matching 9 bases. CDR3 size: 12 residues. The germline V gene has CDR1 MGHRA and CDR2 YSYEKL. The ends lost 3 bases at V and 10 bases at J; junction bases unmatched: 3. Here the CDR3 reads CASSHTQGAYTF. Here the CDR3 DNA reads TGCGCCAGCAGCCATACACAGGGGGCCTACACCTTC.

The chain has TRBV4-1 and TRBJ2-7; TRBD2 might be the D (5 bases). V was trimmed by 4 bases and J by 7 bases, leaving 11 bases between them. The CDR3 contains 12 residues. Looked up from germline, CDR1 is MGHRA and CDR2 is YSYEKL. Here the CDR3 reads CASSRPSGEQYF. CDR3 coding DNA: TGCGCCAGCAGCCGACCCTCGGGGGAGCAGTACTTC.